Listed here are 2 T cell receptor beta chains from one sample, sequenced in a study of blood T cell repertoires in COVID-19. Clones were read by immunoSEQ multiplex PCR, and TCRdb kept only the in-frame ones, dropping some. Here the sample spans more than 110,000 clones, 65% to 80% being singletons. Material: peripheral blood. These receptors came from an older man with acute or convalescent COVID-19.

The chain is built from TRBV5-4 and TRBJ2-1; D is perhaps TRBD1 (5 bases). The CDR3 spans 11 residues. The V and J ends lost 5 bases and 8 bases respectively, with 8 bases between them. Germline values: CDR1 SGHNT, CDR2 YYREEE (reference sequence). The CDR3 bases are TGTGCCAGCAGAGGGGAATATGAGCAGTTCTTC. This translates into CASRGEYEQFF. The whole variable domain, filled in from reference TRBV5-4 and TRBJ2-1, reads ETGVTQSPTHLIKTRGQQVTLRCSSQSGHNTVSWYQQALGQGPQFIFQYYREEENGRGNFPPRFSGLQFPNYSSELNVNALELDDSALYLCASRGEYEQFFGPGTRLTVL.

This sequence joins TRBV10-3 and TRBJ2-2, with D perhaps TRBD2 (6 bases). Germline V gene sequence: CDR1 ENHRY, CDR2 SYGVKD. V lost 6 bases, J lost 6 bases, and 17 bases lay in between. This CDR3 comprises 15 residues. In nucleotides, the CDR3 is TGTGCCATCAGCGGCCAGGGAGGTGTGGCCGGGGAGCTGTTTTTT. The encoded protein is CAISGQGGVAGELFF.